The 30 T cell receptor beta chains below were found in one sample sequenced in a study of cytomegalovirus exposure and HLA in healthy donors. Data came from immunoSEQ multiplex PCR; TCRdb stores just in-frame clones and leaves some out. There are over 150,000 clones in the sample; around 92% occur only once, and 10% lies in the top ten. Sequencing was done on a sample of PBMCs. Source of these receptors: a woman aged 18-29 years in good health and CMV-seropositive.

The V call is TRBV28, the J call TRBJ2-5; 9 nucleotides align to TRBD2. Germline trimming cut 6 bases from V and 5 bases from J; bases unmatched to any gene: 13. Germline lookup yields CDR1 MDHEN and CDR2 SYDVKM. This CDR3 comprises 16 residues. CDR3 in amino acids: CASSSSRLAATETQYF. The CDR3 coding sequence is TGTGCCAGCAGCTCCTCACGACTAGCGGCGACGGAGACCCAGTACTTC.

DNA of the CDR3: TGTGCCAGTAGTATTGGGGGGGCGTCCTACGAGCAGTACTTC. It yields the protein CASSIGGASYEQYF. The chain joins TRBV19 to TRBJ2-7, with D possibly being TRBD2 (7 bases). Trimming cost V 3 bases and J 1 base, with 10 bases left between them. This CDR3 comprises 14 residues. CDR1 is LNHDA and CDR2 is SQIVND in the germline V gene (reference sequence).

Here the CDR3 DNA reads TGTGCCACCAGTACTAAGGCACTCTCTGGGGCCAACGTCCTGACTTTC. Its protein product is CATSTKALSGANVLTF. This sequence joins TRBV15 and TRBJ2-6, with D unresolved. The germline CDR1 and CDR2 sequences are LNHNV and YYDKDF (reference sequence). The germline V and J ends were trimmed by 6 bases and 0 bases, with 12 bases remaining between them. The CDR3 consists of 16 residues.

The V call is TRBV5-8, the J call TRBJ2-2; possibly TRBD2 for D (6 bases). The CDR3 has 17 amino acids. Germline CDR1 SGHTS, CDR2 YDEGEE. Trimming stripped 1 base from V and 7 bases from J, with 20 bases between. The CDR3 sequence: CASSLLGGTIDGGELFF. Here the CDR3 DNA reads TGTGCCAGCAGCTTGCTCGGCGGGACGATTGACGGCGGGGAGCTGTTTTTT.

The chain recombines TRBV10-2 with TRBJ1-2; 7 bases agree with TRBD1. This CDR3 has 15 amino acids. The junction had 11 bases not matched to a gene; V was cut back by 6 bases and J by 4 bases. The V gene's germline CDR1 is WSHSY and CDR2 SAAADI. The CDR3 reads CASSNPGQSSYGYTF. CDR3 DNA sequence: TGCGCCAGCAGCAATCCGGGACAGTCTTCCTATGGCTACACCTTC.

The chain couples TRBV5-6 to TRBJ2-1, with 9 bases matching TRBD1. CDR1 SGHDT and CDR2 YYEEEE come from the germline V gene. Unmatched junction bases numbered 4, after V lost 0 bases and J lost 9 bases. CDR3 size: 14 residues. For the CDR3, the DNA is TGTGCCAGCAGCTTGGGACAGGGGGTAACTGAGCAGTTCTTC. It encodes CASSLGQGVTEQFF.

This sequence joins TRBV7-8 and TRBJ2-5; D not resolved. There are 15 residues in the CDR3. V lost 1 base and J 4 bases, leaving 13 bases between the germline ends. Looked up from germline, CDR1 is SGHVS and CDR2 is FQNEAQ. CDR3 bases: TGTGCCAGCAGCTTAGTGTCCCCGGGTGGAGAGACCCAGTACTTC. Amino acid sequence: CASSLVSPGGETQYF.

The chain couples TRBV7-6 to TRBJ1-4; D is uncertain. The ends were cut back, 1 base at V and 7 bases at J, with 10 bases in the middle. In germline, CDR1 is SGHVS, CDR2 FNYEAQ. The CDR3 runs 14 residues. The CDR3 is CASSLGGGSEKLFF. The CDR3 bases are TGTGCCAGCAGCTTAGGGGGAGGTAGTGAAAAACTGTTTTTT.

V and J are TRBV6-5 and TRBJ2-5, with TRBD1 identical over 10 bases. The CDR3 sequence is 15 residues long. Trimming removed 4 bases from V and 4 bases from J; junction bases left unmatched: 6. Germline-derived CDR1 and CDR2 are MNHEY and SVGAGI. The CDR3 sequence: CASSLGQGTGETQYF. The CDR3 DNA follows: TGTGCCAGCAGTTTGGGACAGGGGACGGGAGAGACCCAGTACTTC.

The chain couples TRBV9 to TRBJ1-4; 10 bases fit TRBD1. The CDR3 spans 17 residues. The V gene's germline CDR1 is SGDLS and CDR2 YYNGEE. V dropped 3 bases and J dropped 3; count of bases not matched to a gene: 8. CDR3 nucleotide sequence: TGTGCCAGCAGCGAGCGGGACAGGGGCAACGCTAATGAAAAACTGTTTTTT. This codes for CASSERDRGNANEKLFF.

The chain is built from TRBV15 and TRBJ2-5; 7 nucleotides match TRBD2. J was trimmed by 5 bases and V by 8 bases; bases with no gene match: 5. The CDR3 covers 12 residues. CDR1 and CDR2 (germline): LNHNV, YYDKDF (reference sequence). DNA of the CDR3: TGTGCCACCTCCACTAGCGTTGAGACCCAGTACTTC. It translates to CATSTSVETQYF.

The chain joins TRBV28 to TRBJ1-3; 7 bases are a match to TRBD1. Germline V gives CDR1 MDHEN, CDR2 SYDVKM. This CDR3 region has 14 residues. V lost 5 bases and J lost 2; bases outside the gene matches: 3. CDR3 sequence reads: CASSPTGAGNTIYF. The CDR3 DNA reads TGTGCCAGCAGTCCCACAGGGGCTGGAAACACCATATATTTT.

This clone has more than one count but fewer than ten. This chain joins TRBV13 and TRBJ2-7; 7 bases map to TRBD1. Germline CDR1 PRHDT, CDR2 FYEKMQ (reference sequence). Trimming cost V 5 bases and J 4 bases; bases outside gene matches: 2. The CDR3 extends over 12 amino acids. CDR3: CASSVTGYEQYF. The CDR3, as DNA: TGTGCCAGCAGCGTGACAGGGTACGAGCAGTACTTC. The full variable domain, in which reference TRBV13 and TRBJ2-7 provide the parts outside the CDR3, is AAGVIQSPRHLIKEKRETATLKCYPIPRHDTVYWYQQGPGQDPQFLISFYEKMQSDKGSIPDRFSAQQFSDYHSELNMSSLELGDSALYFCASSVTGYEQYFGPGTRLTVT.

The gene calls are TRBV7-2 and TRBJ1-5; weak D call: TRBD1 (5 bases). This CDR3 contains 16 residues. Trimming removed 0 bases at V and 4 bases at J, with 13 bases between. Germline V gene lookup returns CDR1 SGHTA and CDR2 FQGNSA. CDR3 nucleotide sequence: TGTGCCAGCAGCTTAGCTGGGGCAGGAACTAATCAGCCCCAGCATTTT. This translates into CASSLAGAGTNQPQHF.

This clone appeared a few times. The CDR3 DNA reads TGTGCCAGCAGCGCACGCGGGGTAGGCGCTGAAGCTTTCTTT. Translating it yields CASSARGVGAEAFF. The genes are TRBV9 and TRBJ1-1; unclear D gene. Between the trimmed V and J ends, which lost 3 bases and 6 bases, there was a span of 15 bases. The CDR3 is 14 residues long. Germline V gene data show CDR1 as SGDLS and CDR2 as YYNGEE. Filled out from reference TRBV9 and TRBJ1-1, the complete variable domain reads DSGVTQTPKHLITATGQRVTLRCSPRSGDLSVYWYQQSLDQGLQFLIQYYNGEERAKGNILERFSAQQFPDLHSELNLSSLELGDSALYFCASSARGVGAEAFFGQGTRLTVV.

This chain uses TRBV18 with TRBJ2-1; 7 positions agree with TRBD1. The CDR3 is 13 residues long. CDR1 and CDR2 from the germline V gene are KGHSH and LQKENI. The J segment lost 2 bases and the V segment lost 8 bases, leaving 3 bases of the junction unmatched. CDR3 residues: CASVGQPYNEQFF. CDR3 DNA: TGTGCCAGCGTGGGACAGCCCTACAATGAGCAGTTCTTC.

The chain is built from TRBV30 and TRBJ2-1, with 9 bases fitting TRBD1. This CDR3 is built from 13 residues. Trimming at V came to 2 bases and at J to 9 bases, leaving 5 bases not matched to a gene. Germline V CDR1 and CDR2: GTSNPN, SVGIG (reference sequence). In DNA form, the CDR3 reads TGTGCCTGGAGTAAACAGGGGGCGCTTGAGCAGTTCTTC. This gives the protein CAWSKQGALEQFF.

V gene TRBV4-2 combines with J gene TRBJ2-7, with 12 bases matching TRBD2. V shed 1 base, J shed 4 bases, and the junction held 2 bases outside the gene matches. The CDR3 contains 15 residues. The germline CDR1 and CDR2 sequences are LGHNA and YNFKEQ. CDR3 nucleotides: TGTGCCAGCAGCCAAGTGACTAGCGGGAGTTACGAGCAGTACTTC. Protein sequence: CASSQVTSGSYEQYF.

CDR3 DNA: TGCGCCAGCAGGACCACGACTGGCGGGAGACATGAGCAGTTCTTC. Protein: CASRTTTGGRHEQFF. The V call is TRBV5-1, the J call TRBJ2-1, with TRBD2 matching 7 bases. This CDR3 is 15 amino acids long. The V gene's germline CDR1 is SGHRS and CDR2 YFSETQ. The junction had 13 bases not matched to a gene; V was cut back by 5 bases and J by 8 bases.

As concerns this clone: The sample contains more than one DNA sequence encoding this CDR3. The chain joins TRBV2 to TRBJ1-1, with D possibly matching TRBD1 (6 bases). This CDR3 is 14 amino acids long. The germline V gene has CDR1 SNHLY and CDR2 FYNNEI. With 2 bases removed from V and 5 bases from J, the gap between germline ends came to 12 bases. This CDR3 reads CASSEQGPNTEAFF. DNA for the CDR3: TGTGCCAGCAGTGAACAGGGGCCCAATACTGAAGCTTTCTTT. Full variable domain (outside the CDR3, taken from reference TRBV2 and TRBJ1-1): EPEVTQTPSHQVTQMGQEVILRCVPISNHLYFYWYRQILGQKVEFLVSFYNNEISEKSEIFDDQFSVERPDGSNFTLKIRSTKLEDSAMYFCASSEQGPNTEAFFGQGTRLTVV.

The chain's CDR3 is CASSQTTGEPYNTGELFF. For the CDR3, the DNA is TGCGCCAGCAGCCAAACGACAGGTGAACCTTATAACACCGGGGAGCTGTTTTTT. The V call is TRBV4-1, the J call TRBJ2-2; tentative D call: TRBD1 (6 bases). Germline V CDR1 and CDR2: MGHRA, YSYEKL. V gave up 2 bases and J gave up 2 bases, with 18 bases separating them. The CDR3 runs to 18 residues.

V and J are TRBV19 and TRBJ2-1; D possibly corresponds to TRBD1 (5 bases). Deletions cut 5 bases from V and 4 bases from J, with 15 bases between. The CDR3 has 15 residues. Germline lookup yields CDR1 LNHDA and CDR2 SQIVND (reference sequence). CDR3 bases: TGTGCCAGTAGTGACGGACACTGGGCGTACAATGAGCAGTTCTTC. It translates to CASSDGHWAYNEQFF.

The rearrangement uses TRBV18 and TRBJ1-1, with D perhaps matching TRBD1 (5 bases). The V end was cut by 4 bases, the J end by 6 bases, with 6 bases between. From germline, CDR1 is KGHSH and CDR2 LQKENI. The CDR3 contains 11 residues. The CDR3: CASSQGPEAFF. CDR3 nucleotides: TGTGCCAGCTCACAGGGGCCTGAAGCTTTCTTT.

V is TRBV27 and J is TRBJ1-1; TRBD1 agrees at 10 bases. The junction had 13 bases not matched to a gene; V was cut back by 5 bases and J by 7 bases. CDR1 MNHEY and CDR2 SMNVEV come from the germline V gene (reference sequence). This CDR3 is 16 amino acids long. CDR3: CASSPRFGTGDHEAFF. Here the CDR3 DNA reads TGTGCCAGCAGTCCACGATTTGGGACAGGGGATCATGAAGCTTTCTTT.

This chain uses TRBV19 with TRBJ1-1; D remains unclear. V dropped 10 bases and J dropped 1 base, with 16 bases sitting between them. The germline V gene has CDR1 LNHDA and CDR2 SQIVND (reference sequence). This CDR3 region has 14 residues. CDR3 DNA sequence: TGTGCCACCCGACATGTAGCGTCGAACACTGAAGCTTTCTTT. This gives the protein CATRHVASNTEAFF.

The chain joins TRBV11-2 to TRBJ2-5; D not resolved. V was pared by 5 bases and J by 0 bases, with 7 bases between. The CDR3 is 13 residues long. Germline-derived CDR1 and CDR2 are SGHAT and FQNNGV. The CDR3 reads CASSPDYQETQYF. The CDR3 bases are TGTGCCAGCAGCCCTGACTACCAAGAGACCCAGTACTTC.

This clone was counted only a few times. The rearrangement uses TRBV5-4 and TRBJ2-7; 11 bases line up with TRBD2. The CDR3 covers 14 residues. Losses at the gene ends were 5 bases for V and 4 bases for J; bases not matched to a gene: 5. CDR1 and CDR2 from the germline V gene are SGHNT and YYREEE (reference sequence). CDR3 loop: CASRLAGVEYEQYF. CDR3 coding DNA: TGTGCCAGCAGACTAGCGGGAGTAGAGTACGAGCAGTACTTC.

This chain uses TRBV27 with TRBJ2-2; D is unresolved. The CDR3 has 14 amino acids. CDR1 and CDR2 (germline): MNHEY, SMNVEV (reference sequence). Trimming took off 7 bases at V and 6 bases at J, with 15 bases between the two ends. CDR3 in amino acids: CASMVSEEAGELFF. The CDR3 DNA is TGTGCCAGCATGGTGAGCGAGGAAGCCGGGGAGCTGTTTTTT.

The chain links TRBV4-3 to TRBJ2-1; unclear D gene. Germline assignment: CDR1 LGHNA and CDR2 YSLEER. Trimming took 3 bases from V and 6 from J, leaving 15 bases between them. The length of the CDR3 is 15 residues. CDR3 nucleotides: TGCGCCAGCAGCCACCTCCCGAGCTCTCTCAATGAGCAGTTCTTC. Translated, it gives CASSHLPSSLNEQFF.

V is TRBV14 and J is TRBJ2-3; no clear D. V was pared by 4 bases and J by 4 bases, with 12 bases between. The CDR3 contains 14 residues. The germline CDR1 and CDR2 sequences are SGHDN and FVKESK. The CDR3 spells CASSLGGGSDTQYF. The CDR3 DNA is TGTGCCAGCAGCCTCGGCGGTGGGTCAGATACGCAGTATTTT.